This TCR beta chain was observed in a study of T cell repertoires in cytomegalovirus infection. In its sample, this clonotype was seen a few times. Its antigen is currently unknown. TCRdb reprocessed the reads with MiXCR, giving one entry per CDR3 protein. The data contain some 590,000 distinct CDR3 sequences, 40% of them seen just once; the ten biggest clones take up over 45%. The V and J ends lost 6 bases and 6 bases, in that order; junction bases with no gene match: 10. The CDR3 spans 15 residues. The chain couples TRBV12-3 or TRBV12-4 to TRBJ2-2; 7 positions agree with TRBD2. The sequence was collected from a human donor in good health (CMV status not recorded). Some clones in this sample may be carry-over from other donors' samples. The material sequenced was cultured PBMCs, taken from culture after CMV antigen stimulation. CDR3 amino acids: CASRPPFREAGELFF. The CDR3, as DNA: TGTGCCAGCAGGCCACCGTTTCGGGAGGCCGGGGAGCTGTTTTTT.